Listed below are T cell receptor beta chains from one sample, sequenced in a study of response to subunit inactivated influenza vaccine. TCRdb re-called the RT-PCR reads with MiXCR, one entry per CDR3 protein. The sample carries about 780,000 distinct CDR3 sequences, less than 20% recorded once. The material was PBMCs from blood, obtained 5 days after vaccination. The receptors come from a man in his forties or fifties who received an inactivated influenza vaccine. Both conserved end residues are part of each CDR3.

v_call,j_call,cdr3_aa
TRBV12-3/TRBV12-4,TRBJ2-7,CASSYSFSYEQYF
TRBV18,TRBJ2-1,CASSPPIRNEQFF
TRBV10-3,TRBJ2-1,CAISSPGAHEQFF
TRBV28,TRBJ2-7,CASSVEGPTYEQYF
TRBV7-2,TRBJ1-2,CASSLNTGVDYGYTF
TRBV6-2/TRBV6-3,TRBJ1-2,CASTPRMVYGYTF
TRBV29-1,TRBJ1-4,CSVEWGGGEKLFF
TRBV6-4,TRBJ2-1,CASSDSGTGDLNEQFF
TRBV7-2,TRBJ1-5,CASSFSGQGGQPQHF
TRBV12-3/TRBV12-4,TRBJ2-2,CASRAGSVTGELFF
TRBV29-1,TRBJ2-7,CSVEGEGQIYEQYF
TRBV10-3,TRBJ2-7,CAISGTSGLYEQYF
TRBV5-1,TRBJ2-3,CASLGIDTQYF
TRBV27,TRBJ1-1,CASRIISTGNTEAFF
TRBV12-3/TRBV12-4,TRBJ2-7,CASRLGQGGFYEQYF
TRBV5-1,TRBJ1-1,CASSLAEVNTEAFF
TRBV2,TRBJ2-1,CASSSRAAIYNEQFF
TRBV7-9,TRBJ1-4,CASGQAGNEKLFF
TRBV6-1,TRBJ2-7,CASRRTDTYEQYF
TRBV4-3,TRBJ2-1,CASSQDQFDRAPYNEQFF
TRBV29-1,TRBJ1-1,CSTRGTEAFF
TRBV7-8,TRBJ2-3,CASTPGFGGTDTQYF
TRBV3-1,TRBJ2-7,CASRSRGAEQYF
TRBV7-9,TRBJ1-1,CASSADQEAFF
TRBV12-3/TRBV12-4,TRBJ2-7,CASSSRQTSYEQYF
TRBV12-3/TRBV12-4,TRBJ1-1,CASSLGQPHTEAFF